This T cell receptor (beta chain) was obtained from a study of T cells in Graves' hyperthyroidism and ophthalmopathy. Study-level findings and limits: The majority of expanded thyroid clonotypes above 0.001 also appeared in blood. The model made its ophthalmopathy prediction, and onset followed a median approximately six months later.

Regions amplified from RNA transcripts were the TCR beta CDR3 regions. The HTBI primer set drove a first-round RT-PCR of the TCR CDR3. TCRdb recomputed calls from the multiplex PCR reads with MiXCR, one row per CDR3 protein. This repertoire shows some 550,000 distinct CDR3 sequences, roughly 20% found once; its top ten account for about a quarter. Per the germline V gene, CDR1 is LGHDT and CDR2 is YNNKEL (reference sequence). V trimming: 3 bases; J trimming: 5 bases; junction bases outside the gene matches: 5. CDR3 length: 14 amino acids. As concerns this clonotype: What it recognizes is unknown.

The V call is TRBV3-1, the J call TRBJ2-5; TRBD2 matches at 8 bases. Material for sequencing was blood. The source of this sequence is a young man with Graves' hyperthyroidism. The CDR3 protein is CASSQRGAGETQYF. CDR3 nucleotides: TGTGCCAGCAGCCAGCGGGGGGCCGGGGAGACCCAGTACTTC.